The rows below give T cell receptor beta chains drawn from one sample of a study of T cell responses to AZD1222 COVID-19 vaccine. The protocol was immunoSEQ multiplex PCR, while the TCRdb copy is restricted to in-frame clones and leaves out a portion. The sample includes roughly 180,000 clones, 85% to 90% of them seen just once. The sequencing here drew on peripheral blood, taken on day 0 of AZD1222 vaccination. The origin of the receptors is an adult in good health. Both conserved end residues are part of each CDR3. Fields, in order: CDR3 length, V gene, clone size, J gene, D gene, CDR3 protein. D genes are given only for firm matches. Clone size is shown for a subset of rows, as once, few, many or a class of expanded clone.

cdr3_length: 18; v_call: TRBV5-1; clone_size: .; j_call: TRBJ2-2; d_call: TRBD2; cdr3_aa: CASSSLITSGRNTGELFF
cdr3_length: 17; v_call: TRBV19; clone_size: .; j_call: TRBJ1-5; d_call: TRBD1; cdr3_aa: CASTPSRDRFSNQPQHF
cdr3_length: 14; v_call: TRBV30; clone_size: .; j_call: TRBJ1-1; d_call: TRBD1; cdr3_aa: CAWSGDSVNTEAFF
cdr3_length: 18; v_call: TRBV4-1; clone_size: .; j_call: TRBJ2-7; d_call: .; cdr3_aa: CASSQEAPGTLRPYEQYF
cdr3_length: 14; v_call: TRBV27; clone_size: .; j_call: TRBJ2-7; d_call: .; cdr3_aa: CASSWGWGSYEQYF
cdr3_length: 15; v_call: TRBV6-5; clone_size: .; j_call: TRBJ2-3; d_call: .; cdr3_aa: CASRVDTPSTDTQYF
cdr3_length: 14; v_call: TRBV10-3; clone_size: .; j_call: TRBJ2-7; d_call: .; cdr3_aa: CAIGAGHPDNEQYF
cdr3_length: 15; v_call: TRBV9; clone_size: .; j_call: TRBJ1-6; d_call: TRBD1; cdr3_aa: CASSKSTGVGSPLHF
cdr3_length: 13; v_call: TRBV4-2; clone_size: .; j_call: TRBJ1-1; d_call: .; cdr3_aa: CASSQEDSSEAFF
cdr3_length: 12; v_call: TRBV10-1; clone_size: .; j_call: TRBJ1-1; d_call: .; cdr3_aa: CASSGGTAEAFF
cdr3_length: 16; v_call: TRBV20-1; clone_size: .; j_call: TRBJ2-7; d_call: TRBD2; cdr3_aa: CSASSVAGENRYEQYF
cdr3_length: 13; v_call: TRBV6-6; clone_size: .; j_call: TRBJ1-2; d_call: .; cdr3_aa: CASRSGGANGYTF
cdr3_length: 15; v_call: TRBV5-1; clone_size: once; j_call: TRBJ2-1; d_call: TRBD1; cdr3_aa: CASSLGGTEPNEQFF
cdr3_length: 19; v_call: TRBV5-1; clone_size: .; j_call: TRBJ2-5; d_call: TRBD2; cdr3_aa: CASTRGVAGGLSPPETQYF
cdr3_length: 13; v_call: TRBV3-1/TRBV3-2; clone_size: once; j_call: TRBJ1-1; d_call: .; cdr3_aa: CASSQVRNTEAFF
cdr3_length: 13; v_call: TRBV7-3; clone_size: .; j_call: TRBJ1-2; d_call: .; cdr3_aa: CASSLTQAGGYTF
cdr3_length: 15; v_call: TRBV7-2; clone_size: .; j_call: TRBJ1-1; d_call: .; cdr3_aa: CASSLVLVRDTEAFF